These 21 T cell receptor beta chains came from one sample sequenced in a study of PD-1 blockade in classical Hodgkin lymphoma. Brentuximab vedotin exposure varied, and every patient relapsed after autologous stem cell transplantation. Data came from immunoSEQ multiplex PCR; TCRdb stores just in-frame clones and leaves some out. The data contain over 15,000 clones, about nine tenths of them singletons. Here the sequenced sample was peripheral blood mononuclear cells (PBMCs), taken before the second cycle of nivolumab. The source of these receptors is a human donor with classical Hodgkin lymphoma.

This clone was detected once. This rearrangement joins TRBV4-1 to TRBJ2-7; 7 bases map to TRBD2. The CDR3 length is 15 residues. V shed 3 bases, J shed 3 bases, and the junction held 8 bases outside the gene matches. The germline V gene encodes CDR1 MGHRA and CDR2 YSYEKL. As DNA, the CDR3 is TGCGCCAGCAGCCACAAGCGGGGAGGGAACTACGAGCAGTACTTC. It encodes CASSHKRGGNYEQYF.

This clone was seen a few times. The chain recombines TRBV6-5 with TRBJ2-7; D unresolved. The CDR3 extends over 15 amino acids. The germline V gene has CDR1 MNHEY and CDR2 SVGAGI. Trimming took 5 bases from V and 3 from J, leaving 17 bases between them. CDR3 sequence reads: CASSPTPGALYEQYF. In nucleotides, the CDR3 is TGTGCCAGCAGTCCCACCCCCGGTGCCCTCTACGAGCAGTACTTC.

The gene calls are TRBV7-2 and TRBJ1-3; the D is unclear. Trimming took off 4 bases at V and 0 bases at J, with 7 bases between the two ends. Looked up from germline, CDR1 is SGHTA and CDR2 is FQGNSA. CDR3 length: 14 residues. CDR3 loop: CASSYGSSGNTIYF. CDR3 bases: TGTGCCAGCAGCTATGGGAGCTCTGGAAACACCATATATTTT. Combining the CDR3 with reference TRBV7-2 and TRBJ1-3 gives the whole variable domain GAGVSQSPSNKVTEKGKDVELRCDPISGHTALYWYRQSLGQGLEFLIYFQGNSAPDKSGLPSDRFSAERTGGSVSTLTIQRTQQEDSAVYLCASSYGSSGNTIYFGEGSWLTVV.

Here the CDR3 reads CASSVVAGRAFEQYF. The CDR3 DNA sequence: TGCGCCAGCAGCGTTGTAGCGGGGAGGGCATTCGAGCAGTACTTC. This sequence joins TRBV5-1 and TRBJ2-7; 8 bases are a match to TRBD2. CDR1 and CDR2 from the germline V gene are SGHRS and YFSETQ. J lost 6 bases, V lost 4 bases, and 12 bases had no gene match. The CDR3 is 15 amino acids.

This sequence joins TRBV4-1 and TRBJ1-3, with no clear D. V was shortened by 0 bases and J by 1 base, with 19 bases between the two germline ends. CDR1 and CDR2 (germline): MGHRA, YSYEKL. The CDR3 has 19 amino acids. Written as DNA, the CDR3 is TGCGCCAGCAGCCAAGAGAGTCTAATTCCGTGGGGATCTGGAAACACCATATATTTT. This encodes CASSQESLIPWGSGNTIYF.

As regards this clone: The same CDR3 also results from other DNA sequences found in this sample. V usage is TRBV5-1 and J usage is TRBJ2-4, with TRBD1 identical over 8 bases. Germline V gene sequence: CDR1 SGHRS, CDR2 YFSETQ. The CDR3 totals 15 residues. Trimming took 4 bases from V and 1 from J; bases not matched to a gene: 4. CDR3: CASSLQGEAKNIQYF. CDR3 coding DNA: TGCGCCAGCAGCCTACAGGGGGAGGCCAAAAACATTCAGTACTTC. Full variable domain (missing parts from reference TRBV5-1 and TRBJ2-4): KAGVTQTPRYLIKTRGQQVTLSCSPISGHRSVSWYQQTPGQGLQFLFEYFSETQRNKGNFPGRFSGRQFSNSRSEMNVSTLELGDSALYLCASSLQGEAKNIQYFGAGTRLSVL.

The chain joins TRBV5-1 to TRBJ2-7; D gene unclear. Germline-derived CDR1 and CDR2 are SGHRS and YFSETQ. V was cut by 5 bases and J by 0 bases, with 6 bases left in between. The CDR3 runs to 12 residues. In DNA form, the CDR3 reads TGCGCCAGCAGTTCCAGCTCCTACGAGCAGTACTTC. Translation: CASSSSSYEQYF.

The chain carries TRBV2 and TRBJ1-5, with 7 bases identical to TRBD1. This CDR3 spans 15 amino acids. V gave up 6 bases and J gave up 0 bases; unmatched junction bases: 5. CDR1 and CDR2 (germline): SNHLY, FYNNEI. DNA for the CDR3: TGTGCCAGCAGAAGACAGGGTGTTAGCAATCAGCCCCAGCATTTT. Translating gives CASRRQGVSNQPQHF.

The chain links TRBV7-9 to TRBJ2-2; D is unclear. Deletions cut 2 bases from V and 1 base from J, with 5 bases between. Germline-derived CDR1 and CDR2 are SEHNR and FQNEAQ (reference sequence). The CDR3 spans 14 residues. The CDR3 DNA follows: TGTGCCAGCAGCTTAACCATGAACACCGGGGAGCTGTTTTTT. Its protein product is CASSLTMNTGELFF.

V gene TRBV6-6 combines with J gene TRBJ1-1, with D perhaps TRBD1 (6 bases). V was pared by 0 bases and J by 1 base, with 9 bases between. There are 15 residues in the CDR3. From germline, CDR1 is MNHNY and CDR2 SVGAGI (reference sequence). The CDR3 here is CASSYSGAQNTEAFF. As DNA, the CDR3 is TGTGCCAGCAGTTACTCGGGGGCCCAGAACACTGAAGCTTTCTTT.

The V and J genes are TRBV27 and TRBJ1-5; possible D gene TRBD1, 6 bases. Germline loops: CDR1 MNHEY, CDR2 SMNVEV (reference sequence). CDR3 length: 16 residues. The V and J ends lost 0 bases and 5 bases respectively, with 14 bases between them. CDR3 sequence (DNA): TGTGCCAGCAGTTTATCGGCAGGGGTATCACATCAGCCCCAGCATTTT. It specifies CASSLSAGVSHQPQHF.

This clone was detected once. The chain recombines TRBV7-2 with TRBJ2-4, with no clear D. V was trimmed by 5 bases and J by 3 bases, leaving 23 bases between them. The CDR3 is 18 amino acids. Germline V lookup: CDR1 SGHTA, CDR2 FQGNSA. The CDR3 loop is CASSPFSSFTEGKNIQYF. In nucleotides, the CDR3 is TGTGCCAGCAGCCCCTTCAGTTCTTTCACAGAAGGCAAAAACATTCAGTACTTC.

The chain links TRBV4-2 to TRBJ2-5; 8 bases agree with TRBD2. CDR1 is LGHNA, CDR2 YNFKEQ, per germline. CDR3 length: 15 amino acids. The trim removed 0 bases at V and 5 bases at J, leaving 5 bases unmatched. The CDR3 sequence: CASSQERGVGETQYF. Written as DNA, the CDR3 is TGTGCCAGCAGCCAAGAGCGGGGGGTTGGGGAGACCCAGTACTTC.

The chain combines TRBV5-1 with TRBJ2-5, with D hard to call. The CDR3 is 14 amino acids. Trimming cost V 1 base and J 0 bases, with 7 bases left between them. CDR1 and CDR2 (germline): SGHRS, YFSETQ. CDR3 DNA sequence: TGCGCCAGCAGCTTGAAACAGTACCAAGAGACCCAGTACTTC. Residues: CASSLKQYQETQYF.

This clone has only one observation. This chain joins TRBV5-1 and TRBJ2-7; 7 positions match TRBD1. Unmatched junction bases numbered 4, after V lost 4 bases and J lost 0 bases. CDR1 SGHRS and CDR2 YFSETQ come from the germline V gene. This CDR3 is 14 amino acids long. The chain's CDR3 is CASSPRDSSYEQYF. The CDR3 coding sequence is TGCGCCAGCAGCCCCCGGGACAGCTCCTACGAGCAGTACTTC.

The CDR3 loop reads CASSLSGGSKNIQYF. The CDR3 DNA reads as TGTGCCAGCAGCCTTAGCGGGGGGTCGAAAAACATTCAGTACTTC. This sequence joins TRBV7-8 and TRBJ2-4, with 10 bases aligning to TRBD2. This CDR3 contains 15 residues. V was clipped by 5 bases and J by 4 bases; unmatched bases: 5. CDR1 is SGHVS and CDR2 is FQNEAQ in the germline V gene. The full variable domain, its missing parts supplied by reference TRBV7-8 and TRBJ2-4, is GAGVSQSPRYKVAKRGQDVALRCDPISGHVSLFWYQQALGQGPEFLTYFQNEAQLDKSGLPSDRFFAERPEGSVSTLKIQRTQQEDSAVYLCASSLSGGSKNIQYFGAGTRLSVL.

The rearrangement uses TRBV7-9 and TRBJ1-5, with a tentative D call TRBD1 (6 bases). V dropped 5 bases and J dropped 11 bases, with 16 bases sitting between them. The CDR3 contains 13 residues. Per germline, CDR1 SEHNR and CDR2 FQNEAQ (reference sequence). The CDR3, as DNA: TGTGCCAGCAGCATCGACAGGATTGCGGCCCAGCATTTT. Amino acid sequence: CASSIDRIAAQHF.

The CDR3 bases are TGTGCCAGTAGTGATCCCGGACTTTTAGGAGCTTTCTTT. Translating it yields CASSDPGLLGAFF. This sequence joins TRBV19 and TRBJ1-1; D not resolved. Germline loops: CDR1 LNHDA, CDR2 SQIVND (reference sequence). The CDR3 runs to 13 residues. V lost 5 bases, J lost 10 bases, and 17 bases lay in between.

This rearrangement joins TRBV2 to TRBJ2-3; D is ambiguous. V lost 10 bases and J 0 bases, leaving 8 bases between the germline ends. CDR1 is SNHLY and CDR2 is FYNNEI in the germline V gene. The CDR3 has 12 residues. The CDR3: CAMRRSTDTQYF. The CDR3, as DNA: TGTGCCATGAGACGGAGCACAGATACGCAGTATTTT. The variable domain in full, with the rest retrieved from reference TRBV2 and TRBJ2-3, is EPEVTQTPSHQVTQMGQEVILRCVPISNHLYFYWYRQILGQKVEFLVSFYNNEISEKSEIFDDQFSVERPDGSNFTLKIRSTKLEDSAMYFCAMRRSTDTQYFGPGTRLTVL.

The V call is TRBV5-1, the J call TRBJ2-5, with D perhaps TRBD2 (6 bases). With 1 base removed from V and 5 bases from J, the gap between germline ends came to 12 bases. Germline assignment: CDR1 SGHRS and CDR2 YFSETQ. The CDR3 has 14 residues. This CDR3 reads CASSLWGVGETQYF. For the CDR3, the DNA is TGCGCCAGCAGCTTGTGGGGGGTTGGTGAGACCCAGTACTTC. Together with reference TRBV5-1 and TRBJ2-5, the CDR3 gives the full variable domain: KAGVTQTPRYLIKTRGQQVTLSCSPISGHRSVSWYQQTPGQGLQFLFEYFSETQRNKGNFPGRFSGRQFSNSRSEMNVSTLELGDSALYLCASSLWGVGETQYFGPGTRLLVL.

This rearrangement joins TRBV5-5 to TRBJ2-3, with 7 bases that match TRBD1. V dropped 3 bases and J dropped 2; count of bases not matched to a gene: 6. The CDR3 spans 15 residues. Germline V gives CDR1 SGHKS, CDR2 YYEKEE (reference sequence). In nucleotides, the CDR3 is TGTGCCAGCAGCTCCACAGGGGTCCCCACAGATACGCAGTATTTT. This translates into CASSSTGVPTDTQYF.